What follows describes a single T cell receptor beta chain. Described treatment: preoperative locoregional IRX-2 cytokine immunotherapy. The CDR3 covers 17 residues. Germline values: CDR1 SNHLY, CDR2 FYNNEI. V was clipped by 6 bases and J by 0 bases, with 15 bases between them. This specimen belongs to a study of preoperative IRX-2 immunotherapy in early breast cancer. The data were produced by immunoSEQ multiplex PCR, yet TCRdb's version contains in-frame clones alone and is incomplete. The data show more than 50,000 clones, approximately 95% seen once. This sample was obtained from a patient treated with IRX-2 immunotherapy. This sequence originates from a human donor with breast cancer. V is TRBV2 and J is TRBJ1-6; D call uncertain. CDR3 in amino acids: CASRDVFGSSYNSPLHF. The CDR3 DNA sequence: TGTGCCAGCAGGGACGTTTTCGGGAGCTCCTATAATTCACCCCTCCACTTT.